One T cell receptor beta chain is described in this entry. Profiled with immunoSEQ multiplex PCR; TCRdb holds only in-frame clones, not every one. Of some 150,000 clones detected, around 80% appear once; the ten largest clones hold almost 8.5%. This entry is derived from a study of blood T cell repertoires in COVID-19. Germline-derived CDR1 and CDR2 are MDHEN and SYDVKM. There are 18 residues in the CDR3. Trimming took off 4 bases at V and 2 bases at J, with 23 bases between the two ends. The sequenced sample was peripheral blood. This chain links TRBV28 with TRBJ1-2; D perhaps matches TRBD1 (6 bases). The TCR sequence derives from a woman in her 70s with acute or convalescent COVID-19. In DNA form, the CDR3 reads TGTGCCAGCAGTTATATCCTCGTCTCCCGGGGGGCCAACTATGGCTACACCTTC. As protein: CASSYILVSRGANYGYTF.